The rows below give T cell receptor beta chains drawn from one sample of a study of T cell responses to AZD1222 COVID-19 vaccine. The method was immunoSEQ multiplex PCR; TCRdb's version includes in-frame clones alone and lacks a portion of them. The data hold tens of thousands of clones, with 70% to 90% observed a single time. This sample comprised peripheral blood, obtained 28 days after the second AZD1222 dose. These receptors all come from an adult who received the AZD1222 COVID-19 vaccine. Both conserved end residues are part of each CDR3. The D gene is left open where the match is weak. Clone size is given for some rows only: seen once, a few or many times, or a class if the clone is expanded.

clone size | J gene | D gene | V gene | CDR3 protein | CDR3 DNA
NA | TRBJ1-1 | NA | TRBV19 | CASSIKGETEAFF | TGTGCCAGTAGTATTAAAGGCGAGACTGAAGCTTTCTTT
NA | TRBJ1-3 | NA | TRBV19 | CASSASRASSGNTIYF | TGTGCCAGTAGTGCCAGCAGGGCCAGTTCTGGAAACACCATATATTTT
NA | TRBJ1-1 | NA | TRBV29-1 | CSVGGGTEAFF | TGCAGCGTTGGGGGGGGCACTGAAGCTTTCTTT
few | TRBJ2-7 | NA | TRBV19 | CASGFLYEQYF | TGTGCCAGCGGGTTTCTCTACGAGCAGTACTTC
NA | TRBJ2-7 | NA | TRBV27 | CASSLGRGMNEQYF | TGTGCCAGCAGTTTAGGTAGGGGGATGAACGAGCAGTACTTC
NA | TRBJ1-4 | NA | TRBV3-1/TRBV3-2 | CASARGGGGEKLFF | TGTGCCAGCGCAAGGGGGGGTGGCGGTGAAAAACTGTTTTTT
medium-sized | TRBJ1-5 | NA | TRBV19 | CASSPGTFGQPQHF | TGTGCCAGTAGTCCTGGGACATTCGGGCAGCCCCAGCATTTT
NA | TRBJ1-6 | TRBD1 | TRBV14 | CASRGTDNSPLHF | TGTGCCAGCAGGGGGACAGATAATTCACCCCTCCACTTT
NA | TRBJ1-1 | TRBD1 | TRBV9 | CASSDLTGVTEAFF | TGTGCCAGCAGCGATCTGACAGGGGTCACTGAAGCTTTCTTT
NA | TRBJ2-7 | NA | TRBV7-3 | CASSFEGGYEQYF | TGTGCCAGCAGCTTTGAAGGCGGCTACGAGCAGTACTTC
NA | TRBJ1-6 | NA | TRBV28 | CASSLRDSPLHF | TGTGCCAGCAGTTTGAGGGATTCACCCCTCCACTTT
NA | TRBJ2-1 | TRBD2 | TRBV11-2 | CASRASGSYYNEQFF | TGTGCCAGCAGGGCTAGCGGGAGTTACTACAATGAGCAGTTCTTC
once | TRBJ2-7 | NA | TRBV5-8 | CASSLRGFYEQYF | TGTGCCAGCAGCTTGAGAGGTTTCTACGAGCAGTACTTC
NA | TRBJ1-6 | NA | TRBV28 | CASFTGSGNSPLHF | TGTGCCAGTTTTACAGGGTCGGGTAATTCACCCCTCCACTTT
NA | TRBJ2-1 | TRBD2 | TRBV4-3 | CASSQDGTSGSYNEQFF | TGCGCCAGCAGCCAAGACGGGACTAGCGGGAGCTACAATGAGCAGTTCTTC
NA | TRBJ2-7 | TRBD2 | TRBV6-6 | CASSQARASGYEQYF | TGTGCCAGCAGCCAAGCCCGGGCTAGCGGATACGAGCAGTACTTC
NA | TRBJ2-1 | TRBD1 | TRBV7-2 | CASSFASGQGQFF | TGTGCCAGCAGCTTTGCCTCGGGACAGGGACAGTTCTTC
once | TRBJ2-5 | NA | TRBV10-3 | CAISEGGGDYEETQYF | TGTGCCATCAGTGAAGGGGGCGGGGACTACGAGGAGACCCAGTACTTC
NA | TRBJ2-7 | NA | TRBV15 | CATSRDRTYEQYF | TGTGCCACCAGCAGAGATAGAACTTACGAGCAGTACTTC
once | TRBJ1-2 | TRBD1 | TRBV28 | CASTTTGVYYGYTF | TGTGCCAGCACCACTACAGGGGTTTACTATGGCTACACCTTC
NA | TRBJ2-7 | NA | TRBV7-2 | CASSLGRQSYEQYF | TGTGCCAGCAGCTTAGGGCGACAGAGCTACGAGCAGTACTTC
NA | TRBJ2-7 | TRBD1 | TRBV19 | CASSIWTGTSYEQYF | TGTGCCAGTAGTATTTGGACAGGGACCTCCTACGAGCAGTACTTC
once | TRBJ1-1 | NA | TRBV14 | CASSQGDYTEAFF | TGTGCCAGCAGCCAAGGAGACTACACTGAAGCTTTCTTT
NA | TRBJ1-5 | NA | TRBV5-4 | CASSLGGGHNQPQHF | TGTGCCAGCAGCTTGGGGGGGGGCCATAATCAGCCCCAGCATTTT
NA | TRBJ2-2 | NA | TRBV24-1 | CATSEGPYTGELFF | TGTGCCACCAGTGAGGGACCCTACACCGGGGAGCTGTTTTTT
NA | TRBJ1-2 | TRBD1 | TRBV30 | CAWRRDSNYGYTF | TGTGCCTGGAGACGGGACAGTAACTATGGCTACACCTTC
NA | TRBJ2-7 | NA | TRBV7-8 | CASSFGTSSYEQYF | TGTGCCAGCAGCTTCGGGACGTCTTCCTACGAGCAGTACTTC
few | TRBJ2-1 | NA | TRBV11-3 | CASSFAGTGPNEQFF | TGTGCCAGCAGCTTTGCGGGAACGGGTCCTAATGAGCAGTTCTTC
few | TRBJ2-5 | TRBD1 | TRBV6-2/TRBV6-3 | CASSVGTVETQYF | TGTGCCAGCAGTGTAGGGACAGTGGAGACCCAGTACTTC
NA | TRBJ2-1 | TRBD2 | TRBV5-5 | CASSLTSDSYNEQFF | TGTGCCAGCAGCTTGACTAGCGACTCCTACAATGAGCAGTTCTTC
NA | TRBJ2-7 | NA | TRBV7-2 | CASSLAVLGSLSYEQYF | TGTGCCAGCAGCTTAGCGGTTCTTGGGAGCTTGTCCTACGAGCAGTACTTC
NA | TRBJ1-2 | NA | TRBV29-1 | CSVGSSYGYTF | TGCAGCGTGGGGAGCAGCTATGGCTACACCTTC
once | TRBJ2-1 | NA | TRBV7-2 | CASSSAASSYNEQFF | TGTGCCAGCAGCTCAGCGGCCAGCTCCTACAATGAGCAGTTCTTC
NA | TRBJ2-7 | NA | TRBV7-9 | CASSSFPYEQYF | TGTGCCAGCAGCTCCTTCCCTTACGAGCAGTACTTC
NA | TRBJ2-7 | NA | TRBV28 | CASRNLAGADEQYF | TGTGCCAGCAGAAACCTGGCGGGGGCCGACGAGCAGTACTTC
NA | TRBJ2-1 | NA | TRBV11-3 | CASKTLSYNEQFF | TGTGCCAGCAAGACATTGTCCTACAATGAGCAGTTCTTC
NA | TRBJ1-2 | NA | TRBV5-1 | CASSSGQTNYGYTF | TGCGCCAGCAGCTCAGGACAGACTAACTATGGCTACACCTTC
once | TRBJ2-1 | NA | TRBV5-1 | CASRVSRGDEQFF | TGCGCCAGCAGGGTATCCAGGGGTGATGAGCAGTTCTTC
NA | TRBJ1-1 | NA | TRBV5-4 | CASSSSRTANTEAFF | TGTGCCAGCAGCAGCAGTAGGACAGCGAACACTGAAGCTTTCTTT
NA | TRBJ2-2 | NA | TRBV9 | CASSVGSGELFF | TGTGCCAGCAGCGTAGGAAGCGGGGAGCTGTTTTTT
NA | TRBJ2-7 | TRBD2 | TRBV7-2 | CASSLGLAGLYEQYF | TGTGCCAGCAGCTTAGGACTAGCGGGCCTCTACGAGCAGTACTTC